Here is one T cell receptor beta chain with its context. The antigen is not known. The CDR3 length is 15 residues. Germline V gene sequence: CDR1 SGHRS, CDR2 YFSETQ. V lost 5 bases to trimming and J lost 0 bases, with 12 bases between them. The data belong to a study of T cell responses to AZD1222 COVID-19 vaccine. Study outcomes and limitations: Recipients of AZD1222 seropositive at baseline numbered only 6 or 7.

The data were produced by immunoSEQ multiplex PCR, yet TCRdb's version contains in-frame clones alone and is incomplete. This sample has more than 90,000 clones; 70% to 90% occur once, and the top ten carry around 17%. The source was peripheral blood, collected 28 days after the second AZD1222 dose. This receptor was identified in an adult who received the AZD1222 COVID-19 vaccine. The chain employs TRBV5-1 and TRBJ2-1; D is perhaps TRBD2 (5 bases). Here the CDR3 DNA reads TGCGCCAGCAGAGAGGACTCAAGCTCCTACAATGAGCAGTTCTTC. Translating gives CASREDSSSYNEQFF.